This TCR beta chain originates from a study of spatial heterogeneity in lung cancer. The sample's time point: sample taken at primary tumor resection. In each case, whole RNA from tumor, nontumor lung or frozen PBMC was sequenced unsorted. Trimming took 0 bases from V and 5 from J; bases not matched to a gene: 6. The CDR3 covers 15 residues. CDR1 SGHRS and CDR2 YFSETQ come from the germline V gene. TCRdb processed the 5' RACE reads anew with MiXCR; each CDR3 protein has one entry. The repertoire holds more than 85,000 distinct CDR3 sequences, with 7.5% to 10% as singletons. This sequence was found in a male donor with early-stage non-small cell lung cancer. The J gene is TRBJ2-7, the V gene TRBV5-1; 9 nucleotides agree with TRBD2. The material was PBMCs, obtained at surgery. The CDR3 sequence: CASSLDAGGYDEQYF. CDR3 coding DNA: TGCGCCAGCAGCTTGGACGCGGGAGGGTACGACGAGCAGTACTTC.